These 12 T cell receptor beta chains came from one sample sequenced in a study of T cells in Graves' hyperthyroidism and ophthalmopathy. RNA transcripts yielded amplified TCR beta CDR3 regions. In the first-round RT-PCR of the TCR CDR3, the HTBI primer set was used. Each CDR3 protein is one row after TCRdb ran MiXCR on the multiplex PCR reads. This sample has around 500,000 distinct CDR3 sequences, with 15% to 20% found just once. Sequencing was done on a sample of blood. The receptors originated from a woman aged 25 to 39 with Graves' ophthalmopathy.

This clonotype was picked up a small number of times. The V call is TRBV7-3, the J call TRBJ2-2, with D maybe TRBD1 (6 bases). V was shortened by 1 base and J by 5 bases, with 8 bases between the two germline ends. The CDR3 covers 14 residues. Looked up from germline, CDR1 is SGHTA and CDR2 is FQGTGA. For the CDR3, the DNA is TGTGCCAGCAGCTTAAAAAGGGGGACCGGGGAGCTGTTTTTT. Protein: CASSLKRGTGELFF.

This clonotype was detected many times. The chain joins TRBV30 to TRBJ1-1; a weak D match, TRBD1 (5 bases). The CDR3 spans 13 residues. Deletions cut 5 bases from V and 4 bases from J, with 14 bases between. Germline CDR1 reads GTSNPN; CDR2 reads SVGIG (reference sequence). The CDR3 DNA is TGTGCCTGGGACGGACAAGGGAGCACTGAAGCTTTCTTT. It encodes CAWDGQGSTEAFF. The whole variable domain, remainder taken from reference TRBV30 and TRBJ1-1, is SQTIHQWPATLVQPVGSPLSLECTVEGTSNPNLYWYRQAAGRGLQLLFYSVGIGQISSEVPQNLSASRPQDRQFILSSKKLLLSDSGFYLCAWDGQGSTEAFFGQGTRLTVV.

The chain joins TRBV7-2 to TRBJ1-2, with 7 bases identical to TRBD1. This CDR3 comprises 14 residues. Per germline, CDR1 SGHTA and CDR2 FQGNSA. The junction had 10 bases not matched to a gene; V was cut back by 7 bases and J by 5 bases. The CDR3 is CASTAGGGLYGYTF. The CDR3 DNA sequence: TGTGCCAGCACCGCAGGGGGGGGTTTGTATGGCTACACCTTC.

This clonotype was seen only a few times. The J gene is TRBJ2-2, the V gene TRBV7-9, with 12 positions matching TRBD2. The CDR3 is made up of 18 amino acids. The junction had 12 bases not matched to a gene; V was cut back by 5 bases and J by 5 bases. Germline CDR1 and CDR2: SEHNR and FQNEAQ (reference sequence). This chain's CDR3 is CASSAGLAGQIGTGELFF. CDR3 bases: TGTGCCAGCAGCGCAGGACTAGCGGGGCAAATTGGGACCGGGGAGCTGTTTTTT.

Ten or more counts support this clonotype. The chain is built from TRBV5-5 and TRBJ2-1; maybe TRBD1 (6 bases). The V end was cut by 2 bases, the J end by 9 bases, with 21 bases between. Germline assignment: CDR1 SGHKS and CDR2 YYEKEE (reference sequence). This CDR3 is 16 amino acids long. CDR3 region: CASSFEAQGVLIEQFF. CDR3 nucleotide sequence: TGTGCCAGCAGCTTCGAAGCACAGGGAGTTCTCATTGAGCAGTTCTTC.

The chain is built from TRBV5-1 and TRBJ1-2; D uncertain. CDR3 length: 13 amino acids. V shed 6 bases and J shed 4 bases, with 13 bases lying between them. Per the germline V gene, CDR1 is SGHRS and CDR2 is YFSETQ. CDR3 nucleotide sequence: TGCGCCAGCACTGATGGACGGGCCTATGGCTACACCTTC. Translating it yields CASTDGRAYGYTF.

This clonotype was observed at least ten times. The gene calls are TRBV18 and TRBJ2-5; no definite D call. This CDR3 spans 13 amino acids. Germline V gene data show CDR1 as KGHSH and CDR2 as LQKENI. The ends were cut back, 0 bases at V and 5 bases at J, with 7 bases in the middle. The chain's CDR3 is CASSPPSLETQYF. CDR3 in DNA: TGTGCCAGCTCACCACCCTCTCTGGAGACCCAGTACTTC.

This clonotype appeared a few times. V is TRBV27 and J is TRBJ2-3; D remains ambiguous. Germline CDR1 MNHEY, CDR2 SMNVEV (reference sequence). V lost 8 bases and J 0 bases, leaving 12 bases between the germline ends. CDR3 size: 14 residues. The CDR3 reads CASGLVDSTDTQYF. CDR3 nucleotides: TGTGCCAGCGGCCTAGTGGATAGCACAGATACGCAGTATTTT.

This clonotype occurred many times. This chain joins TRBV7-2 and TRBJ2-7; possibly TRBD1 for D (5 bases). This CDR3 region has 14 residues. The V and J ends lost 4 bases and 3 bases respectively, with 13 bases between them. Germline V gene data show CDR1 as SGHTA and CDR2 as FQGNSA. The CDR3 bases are TGTGCCAGCAGCTCCTCCCAGGGAAGCTACGAGCAGTACTTC. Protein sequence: CASSSSQGSYEQYF.

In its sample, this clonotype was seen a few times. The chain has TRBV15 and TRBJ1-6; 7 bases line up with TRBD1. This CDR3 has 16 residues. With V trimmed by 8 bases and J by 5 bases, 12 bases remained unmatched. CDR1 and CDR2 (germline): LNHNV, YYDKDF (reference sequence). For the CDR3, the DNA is TGTGCCACCCGCGAGTCCCCGACAGGGAATAATTCACCCCTCCACTTT. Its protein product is CATRESPTGNNSPLHF.

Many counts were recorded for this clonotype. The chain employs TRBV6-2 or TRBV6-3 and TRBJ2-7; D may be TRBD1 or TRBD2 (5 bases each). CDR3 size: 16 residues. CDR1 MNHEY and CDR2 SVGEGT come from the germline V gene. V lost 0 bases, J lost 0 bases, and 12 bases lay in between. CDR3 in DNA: TGTGCCAGCAGTTACTCGGTAGGGACCGACTCCTACGAGCAGTACTTC. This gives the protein CASSYSVGTDSYEQYF.

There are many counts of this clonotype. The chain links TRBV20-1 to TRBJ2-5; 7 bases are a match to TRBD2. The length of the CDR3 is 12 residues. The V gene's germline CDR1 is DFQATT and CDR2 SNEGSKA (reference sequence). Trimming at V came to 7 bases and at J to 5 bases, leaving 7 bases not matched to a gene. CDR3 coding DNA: TGCAGTGTTTCGGGGGGTAGGGAGACCCAGTACTTC. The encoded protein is CSVSGGRETQYF.